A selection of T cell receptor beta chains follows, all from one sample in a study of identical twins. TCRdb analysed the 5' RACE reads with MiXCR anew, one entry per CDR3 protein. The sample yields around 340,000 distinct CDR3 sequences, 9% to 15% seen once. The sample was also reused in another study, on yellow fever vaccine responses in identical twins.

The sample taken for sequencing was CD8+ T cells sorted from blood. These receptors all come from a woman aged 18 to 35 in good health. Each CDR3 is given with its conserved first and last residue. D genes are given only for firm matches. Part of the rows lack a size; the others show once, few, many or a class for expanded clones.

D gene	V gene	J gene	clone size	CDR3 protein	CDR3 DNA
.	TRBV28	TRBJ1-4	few	CASSSHYELFF	TGTGCCAGCAGTTCCCATTATGAACTGTTTTTT
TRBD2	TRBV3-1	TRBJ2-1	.	CASRGSGGANEQFF	TGTGCCAGCAGAGGTAGCGGGGGGGCCAATGAGCAGTTCTTC
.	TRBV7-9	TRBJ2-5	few	CASSTGTATGGTQYF	TGTGCCAGCAGCACGGGGACAGCCACGGGAGGGACCCAGTACTTC
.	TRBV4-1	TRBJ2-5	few	CASSSSRVGETQYF	TGCGCCAGCAGCTCCTCCAGGGTAGGGGAGACCCAGTACTTC
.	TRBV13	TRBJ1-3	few	CASSLSLGADGNTIYF	TGTGCCAGCAGCTTATCTCTGGGGGCAGACGGAAACACCATATATTTT
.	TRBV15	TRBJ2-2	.	CATSRDRAGSGTGELFF	TGTGCCACCAGCAGAGATCGGGCGGGATCAGGCACCGGGGAGCTGTTTTTT
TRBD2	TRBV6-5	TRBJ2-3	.	CASSYLAGGTDTQYF	TGTGCCAGCAGTTACCTAGCGGGGGGCACAGATACGCAGTATTTT
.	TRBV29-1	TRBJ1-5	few	CSVGSGTASNQPQHF	TGCAGCGTTGGTTCCGGGACCGCGAGCAATCAGCCCCAGCATTTT
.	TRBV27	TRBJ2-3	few	CASSVTWVTDTQYF	TGTGCCAGCAGTGTGACTTGGGTAACAGATACGCAGTATTTT
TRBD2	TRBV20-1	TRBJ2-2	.	CSARELAGANTGELFF	TGCAGTGCTAGGGAGCTAGCGGGGGCCAACACCGGGGAGCTGTTTTTT
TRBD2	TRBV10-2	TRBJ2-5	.	CASSRTRQETQYF	TGCGCCAGCAGTCGGACTAGGCAAGAGACCCAGTACTTC
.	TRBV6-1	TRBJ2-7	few	CASRKTQTGEQYF	TGTGCCAGCAGGAAGACCCAGACCGGAGAGCAGTACTTC
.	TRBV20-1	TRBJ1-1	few	CSAPSLRGTEAFF	TGCAGTGCTCCCTCTCTGAGAGGGACTGAAGCTTTCTTT
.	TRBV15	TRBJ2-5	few	CATSTSLGSGEETQYF	TGTGCCACCAGCACCTCTCTCGGGAGCGGTGAAGAGACCCAGTACTTC
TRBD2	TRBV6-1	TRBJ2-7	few	CASSEVGLAAYEQYF	TGTGCCAGCAGTGAAGTGGGACTAGCAGCCTACGAGCAGTACTTC
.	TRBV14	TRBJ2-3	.	CASSQDPGPLSTDTQYF	TGTGCCAGCAGCCAAGATCCAGGGCCCCTAAGCACAGATACGCAGTATTTT
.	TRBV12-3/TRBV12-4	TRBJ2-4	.	CASSFSSGGNIQYF	TGTGCCAGCAGTTTCTCCAGCGGAGGGAACATTCAGTACTTC
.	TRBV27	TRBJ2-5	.	CASSLAPTVQETQYF	TGTGCCAGCAGTTTGGCCCCAACGGTACAAGAGACCCAGTACTTC
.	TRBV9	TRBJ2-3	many	CASSVVAGRTDTQYF	TGTGCCAGCAGCGTAGTGGCGGGAAGGACAGATACGCAGTATTTT
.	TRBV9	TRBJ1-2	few	CASSVGSIEYTF	TGTGCCAGCAGCGTAGGCTCTATAGAGTACACCTTC
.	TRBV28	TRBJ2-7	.	CASSNDRSWQYF	TGTGCCAGCAGCAACGACAGGTCATGGCAGTACTTC
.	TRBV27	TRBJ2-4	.	CASSSYGSKNIQYF	TGTGCCAGCAGTTCTTACGGGAGCAAAAACATTCAGTACTTC